The rows below give T cell receptor beta chains drawn from one sample of a study of blood T cell repertoires in COVID-19. Some clones are missing from TCRdb's copy, which holds only in-frame ones; the method was immunoSEQ multiplex PCR. The sample shows roughly 250,000 clones, about 80% of them seen only once. Sequencing was performed on peripheral blood. Receptor source: a woman over 75 with active or convalescent COVID-19. Each CDR3 is given with its conserved first and last residue. The order of the fields is V gene, D gene, J gene, CDR3 length, clone size, CDR3 DNA, CDR3 protein. A D gene is named only where the DNA matches it firmly. Where a row states a size, it is once, few, many or the class of an expanded clone; other rows omit it.

v_gene: TRBV6-1
d_gene: TRBD1
j_gene: TRBJ1-4
len: 15
abundance: .
CDR3nt: TGTGCCAGCAGTGAACGGGGGACAGGCTCCGAAAAACTGTTTTTT
CDR3aa: CASSERGTGSEKLFF

v_gene: TRBV27
d_gene: TRBD2
j_gene: TRBJ2-1
len: 18
abundance: .
CDR3nt: TGTGCCAGCAGTTTATCGGCCCTGACTAGCGGGGATTACAATGAGCAGTTCTTC
CDR3aa: CASSLSALTSGDYNEQFF

v_gene: TRBV28
d_gene: TRBD1
j_gene: TRBJ1-1
len: 11
abundance: few
CDR3nt: TGTGCCAGCACACAAGACAGGGCTGCTTTCTTT
CDR3aa: CASTQDRAAFF

v_gene: TRBV5-1
d_gene: TRBD1
j_gene: TRBJ2-3
len: 16
abundance: few
CDR3nt: TGCGCCAGCAGCTTGGCGGGACAGGGTGGTACAGATACGCAGTATTTT
CDR3aa: CASSLAGQGGTDTQYF

v_gene: TRBV6-5
d_gene: .
j_gene: TRBJ2-5
len: 13
abundance: once
CDR3nt: TGTGCCACCCTAGGGGTCCTATCGGAGACCCAGTACTTC
CDR3aa: CATLGVLSETQYF

v_gene: TRBV18
d_gene: TRBD1
j_gene: TRBJ1-1
len: 13
abundance: .
CDR3nt: TGTGCCAGCTCCCCAGCACACAGGGGTACGGCTTTCTTT
CDR3aa: CASSPAHRGTAFF

v_gene: TRBV28
d_gene: TRBD2
j_gene: TRBJ2-1
len: 15
abundance: .
CDR3nt: TGTGCCAGCAGTGGAACGGGACTACCCCTCTCGAAGCAGTTCTTC
CDR3aa: CASSGTGLPLSKQFF

v_gene: TRBV29-1
d_gene: TRBD2
j_gene: TRBJ2-5
len: 14
abundance: .
CDR3nt: TGCAGCGTGACCGGGGGAGGGTACCGAGAGACCCAGTACTTC
CDR3aa: CSVTGGGYRETQYF

v_gene: TRBV20-1
d_gene: TRBD2
j_gene: TRBJ2-3
len: 15
abundance: .
CDR3nt: TGCAGTGCTAGTGGCCGGGGGGTTTCTGAAGATACGCAGTATTTT
CDR3aa: CSASGRGVSEDTQYF

v_gene: TRBV10-2
d_gene: TRBD1
j_gene: TRBJ1-1
len: 15
abundance: .
CDR3nt: TGCGCCAGCAGGACAGGGGAGATCATGAACACTGAAGCTTTCTTT
CDR3aa: CASRTGEIMNTEAFF

v_gene: TRBV19
d_gene: .
j_gene: TRBJ1-1
len: 17
abundance: .
CDR3nt: TGTGCCAGACCGGGAGGAGCGTCTCCTCTAATGAACACTGAAGCTTTCTTT
CDR3aa: CARPGGASPLMNTEAFF

v_gene: TRBV5-1
d_gene: .
j_gene: TRBJ2-5
len: 13
abundance: .
CDR3nt: TGCGCCAGCAGCTTGTATCAGCGAGAGACCCAGTACTTC
CDR3aa: CASSLYQRETQYF

v_gene: TRBV23-1
d_gene: .
j_gene: TRBJ1-4
len: 10
abundance: .
CDR3nt: TGCGCCAGCAGTCCCCGGGACTGGTTTTTT
CDR3aa: CASSPRDWFF

v_gene: TRBV20-1
d_gene: .
j_gene: TRBJ1-1
len: 11
abundance: few
CDR3nt: TGCAGTGCTAGGACCGGGAAGGAAGCTTTCTTT
CDR3aa: CSARTGKEAFF

v_gene: TRBV19
d_gene: TRBD1
j_gene: TRBJ2-1
len: 13
abundance: few
CDR3nt: TGTGCCAGTAGTTCCACAGGGGTCAATGAGCAGTTCTTC
CDR3aa: CASSSTGVNEQFF

v_gene: TRBV21-1
d_gene: .
j_gene: TRBJ1-1
len: 14
abundance: .
CDR3nt: TGTGCCAGCAGCAAAGAAGGTGCTCAGGGTATAATTCTCTTT
CDR3aa: CASSKEGAQGIILF

v_gene: TRBV5-5
d_gene: TRBD1
j_gene: TRBJ1-2
len: 14
abundance: .
CDR3nt: TGTGCCAGCAGCCCAGGGACAGAGAGCTATGGCTACACCTTC
CDR3aa: CASSPGTESYGYTF

v_gene: TRBV19
d_gene: .
j_gene: TRBJ2-3
len: 15
abundance: .
CDR3nt: TGTGCCAGTAGTATAGTGGCAGGAACGGCAGATACGCAGTATTTT
CDR3aa: CASSIVAGTADTQYF

v_gene: TRBV27
d_gene: TRBD1
j_gene: TRBJ1-5
len: 14
abundance: .
CDR3nt: TGTGCCAGCAGTAGACAGGGTGGGCAATGGCCCCAGCATTTT
CDR3aa: CASSRQGGQWPQHF

v_gene: TRBV10-3
d_gene: TRBD1
j_gene: TRBJ2-7
len: 18
abundance: few
CDR3nt: TGTGCCATCAGTGGGGGGGGATCGTCGGGACAGGGGATAAACGAGCAGTACTTC
CDR3aa: CAISGGGSSGQGINEQYF

v_gene: TRBV19
d_gene: TRBD1
j_gene: TRBJ2-4
len: 16
abundance: .
CDR3nt: TGTGCCAGTAGTCTCAAGACAGGGAATAGAGGTAACATTCAGTACTTC
CDR3aa: CASSLKTGNRGNIQYF

v_gene: TRBV18
d_gene: TRBD1
j_gene: TRBJ2-7
len: 14
abundance: .
CDR3nt: TGTGCCAGCTCACCAGTCGGACAGGGGTACGAGCAGTACTTC
CDR3aa: CASSPVGQGYEQYF

v_gene: TRBV28
d_gene: .
j_gene: TRBJ2-6
len: 17
abundance: .
CDR3nt: TGTGCCAGCAGTCGGGGCGGGGGCCGCTCTGGGGCCAACGTCCTGACTTTC
CDR3aa: CASSRGGGRSGANVLTF

v_gene: TRBV2
d_gene: .
j_gene: TRBJ1-4
len: 13
abundance: .
CDR3nt: TGTGCCAGCAGTGTAGATCATAATGAAAAACTGTTTTTT
CDR3aa: CASSVDHNEKLFF